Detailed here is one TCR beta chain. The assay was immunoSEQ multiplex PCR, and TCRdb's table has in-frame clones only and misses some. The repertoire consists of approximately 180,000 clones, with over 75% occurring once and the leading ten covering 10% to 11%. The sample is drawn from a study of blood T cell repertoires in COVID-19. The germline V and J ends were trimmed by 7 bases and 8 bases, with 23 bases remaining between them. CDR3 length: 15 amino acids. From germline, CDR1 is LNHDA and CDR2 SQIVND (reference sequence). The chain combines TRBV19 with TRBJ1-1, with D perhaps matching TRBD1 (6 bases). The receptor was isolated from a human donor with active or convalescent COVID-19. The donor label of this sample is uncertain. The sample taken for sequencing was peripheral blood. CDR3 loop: CASTAPGHLTPEAFF. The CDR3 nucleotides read TGTGCCAGTACCGCCCCGGGACACCTAACACCAGAAGCTTTCTTT. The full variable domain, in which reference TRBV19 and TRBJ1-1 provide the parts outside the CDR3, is DGGITQSPKYLFRKEGQNVTLSCEQNLNHDAMYWYRQDPGQGLRLIYYSQIVNDFQKGDIAEGYSVSREKKESFPLTVTSAQKNPTAFYLCASTAPGHLTPEAFFGQGTRLTVV.